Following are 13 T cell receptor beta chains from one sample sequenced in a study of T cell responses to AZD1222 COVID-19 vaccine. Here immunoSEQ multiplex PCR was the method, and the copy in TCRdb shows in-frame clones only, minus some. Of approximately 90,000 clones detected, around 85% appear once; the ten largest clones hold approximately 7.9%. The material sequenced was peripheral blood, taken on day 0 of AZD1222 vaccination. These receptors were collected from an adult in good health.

The CDR3 here is CASSQHGTERYNSPLHF. The CDR3 coding sequence is TGTGCCAGCAGCCAACACGGGACAGAAAGATATAATTCACCCCTCCACTTT. V usage is TRBV3-1 (or the pseudogene TRBV3-2) and J usage is TRBJ1-6; the match to TRBD1 covers 7 bases. The CDR3 loop spans 17 amino acids. The V gene end was trimmed by 2 bases and the J gene end by 4 bases; junction bases not matched to a gene: 8. Germline CDR1 reads LGHDT; CDR2 reads YNNKEL (reference sequence).

In DNA form, the CDR3 reads TGTGCCACCAGTAACAGGGGGGTGAGGGACGAGCAGTACTTC. This sequence encodes CATSNRGVRDEQYF. The chain is built from TRBV24-1 and TRBJ2-7; 8 bases are shared with TRBD1. There are 14 residues in the CDR3. Germline values: CDR1 KGHDR, CDR2 SFDVKD. V lost 6 bases, J lost 5 bases, and 8 bases stayed unmatched.

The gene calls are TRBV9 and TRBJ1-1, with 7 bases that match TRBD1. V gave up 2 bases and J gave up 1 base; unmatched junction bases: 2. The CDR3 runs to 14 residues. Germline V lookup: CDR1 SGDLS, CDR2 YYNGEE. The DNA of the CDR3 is TGTGCCAGCAGCGTCGGGACAGCGAACACTGAAGCTTTCTTT. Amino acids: CASSVGTANTEAFF.

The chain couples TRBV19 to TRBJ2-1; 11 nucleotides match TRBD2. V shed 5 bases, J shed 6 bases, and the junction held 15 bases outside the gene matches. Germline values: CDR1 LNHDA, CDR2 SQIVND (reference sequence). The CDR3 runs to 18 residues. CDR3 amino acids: CASSPTSGSAAPVNEQFF. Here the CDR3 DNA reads TGTGCCAGTAGTCCTACTAGCGGGAGCGCCGCTCCCGTCAATGAGCAGTTCTTC. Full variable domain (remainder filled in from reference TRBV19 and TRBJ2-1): DGGITQSPKYLFRKEGQNVTLSCEQNLNHDAMYWYRQDPGQGLRLIYYSQIVNDFQKGDIAEGYSVSREKKESFPLTVTSAQKNPTAFYLCASSPTSGSAAPVNEQFFGPGTRLTVL.

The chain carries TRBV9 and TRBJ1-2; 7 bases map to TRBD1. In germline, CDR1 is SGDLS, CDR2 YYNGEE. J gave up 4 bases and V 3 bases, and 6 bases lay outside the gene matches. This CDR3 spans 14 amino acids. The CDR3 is CASSGQGEPYGYTF. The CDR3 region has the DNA TGTGCCAGCAGCGGACAGGGAGAACCCTATGGCTACACCTTC.

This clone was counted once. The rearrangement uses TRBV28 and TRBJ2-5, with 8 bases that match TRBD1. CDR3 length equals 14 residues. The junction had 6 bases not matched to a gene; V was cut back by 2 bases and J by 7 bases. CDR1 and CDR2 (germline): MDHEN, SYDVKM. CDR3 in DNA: TGTGCCAGCAGTTTAACGCAGGGGGCTATGACCCAGTACTTC. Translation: CASSLTQGAMTQYF.

CDR3 in DNA: TGTGCCAGCAGGAGGGGGGGAGGGTCAGATACGCAGTATTTT. Translating gives CASRRGGGSDTQYF. The rearrangement uses TRBV6-5 and TRBJ2-3; D possibly corresponds to TRBD2 (7 bases). V gave up 6 bases and J gave up 4 bases, with 14 bases separating them. The CDR3 runs 14 residues. Looked up from germline, CDR1 is MNHEY and CDR2 is SVGAGI.

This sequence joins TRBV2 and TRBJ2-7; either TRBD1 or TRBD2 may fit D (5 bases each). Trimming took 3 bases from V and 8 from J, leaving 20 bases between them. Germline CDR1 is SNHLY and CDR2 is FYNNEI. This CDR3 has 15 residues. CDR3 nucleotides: TGTGCCAGCAGTGACCCGGGGACGGGGTTTGGCCAGCAGTACTTC. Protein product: CASSDPGTGFGQQYF.

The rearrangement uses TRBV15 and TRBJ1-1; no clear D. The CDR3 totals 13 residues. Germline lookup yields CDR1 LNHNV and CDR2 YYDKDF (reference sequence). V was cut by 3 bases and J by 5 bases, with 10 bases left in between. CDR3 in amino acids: CATSRMGGTEAFF. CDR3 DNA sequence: TGTGCCACCAGCAGGATGGGTGGAACTGAAGCTTTCTTT.

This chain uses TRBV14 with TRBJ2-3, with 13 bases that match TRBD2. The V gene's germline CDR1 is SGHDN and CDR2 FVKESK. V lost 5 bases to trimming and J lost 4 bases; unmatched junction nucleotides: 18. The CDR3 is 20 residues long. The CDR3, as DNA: TGTGCCAGCAGCGCTGGACTAGCGGGAGTCAATTCCAGAGAATCAGATACGCAGTATTTT. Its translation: CASSAGLAGVNSRESDTQYF.

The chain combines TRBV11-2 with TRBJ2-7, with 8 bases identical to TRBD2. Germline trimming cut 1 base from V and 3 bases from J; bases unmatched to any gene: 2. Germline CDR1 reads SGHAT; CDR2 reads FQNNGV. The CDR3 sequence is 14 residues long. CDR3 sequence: CASSLAGGNYEQYF. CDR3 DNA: TGTGCCAGCAGCTTAGCGGGAGGGAACTACGAGCAGTACTTC.

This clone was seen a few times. Written as DNA, the CDR3 is TGTGCCAGCATTGGGCAGGGGCTTCGAGGGTACACTGAAGCTTTCTTT. It translates to CASIGQGLRGYTEAFF. The J gene is TRBJ1-1, the V gene TRBV6-4; D possibly corresponds to TRBD1 (6 bases). Germline CDR1 MRHNA, CDR2 SNTAGT. The CDR3 has 16 amino acids. Between the trimmed V and J ends, which lost 7 bases and 3 bases, there was a span of 21 bases.

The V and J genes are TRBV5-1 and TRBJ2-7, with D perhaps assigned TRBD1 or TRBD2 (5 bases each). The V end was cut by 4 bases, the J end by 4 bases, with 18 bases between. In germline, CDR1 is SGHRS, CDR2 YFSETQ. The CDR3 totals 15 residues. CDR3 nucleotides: TGCGCCAGCAGCCCTGGGACGGCCCACCGGTACGAGCAGTACTTC. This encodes CASSPGTAHRYEQYF.